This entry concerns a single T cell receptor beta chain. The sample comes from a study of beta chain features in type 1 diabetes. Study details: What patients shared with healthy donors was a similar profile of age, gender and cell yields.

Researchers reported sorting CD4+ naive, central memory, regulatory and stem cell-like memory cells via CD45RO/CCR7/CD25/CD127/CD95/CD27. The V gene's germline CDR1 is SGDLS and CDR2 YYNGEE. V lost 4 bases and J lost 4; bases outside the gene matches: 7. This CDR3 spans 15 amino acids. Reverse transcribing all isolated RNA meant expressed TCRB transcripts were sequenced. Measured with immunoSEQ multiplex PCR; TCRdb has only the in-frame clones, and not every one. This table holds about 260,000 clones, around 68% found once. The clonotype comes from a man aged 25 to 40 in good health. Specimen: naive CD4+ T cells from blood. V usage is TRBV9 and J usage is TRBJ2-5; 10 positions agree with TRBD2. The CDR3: CASSPLAGVGETQYF. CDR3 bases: TGTGCCAGCAGCCCCCTAGCGGGGGTTGGAGAGACCCAGTACTTC.